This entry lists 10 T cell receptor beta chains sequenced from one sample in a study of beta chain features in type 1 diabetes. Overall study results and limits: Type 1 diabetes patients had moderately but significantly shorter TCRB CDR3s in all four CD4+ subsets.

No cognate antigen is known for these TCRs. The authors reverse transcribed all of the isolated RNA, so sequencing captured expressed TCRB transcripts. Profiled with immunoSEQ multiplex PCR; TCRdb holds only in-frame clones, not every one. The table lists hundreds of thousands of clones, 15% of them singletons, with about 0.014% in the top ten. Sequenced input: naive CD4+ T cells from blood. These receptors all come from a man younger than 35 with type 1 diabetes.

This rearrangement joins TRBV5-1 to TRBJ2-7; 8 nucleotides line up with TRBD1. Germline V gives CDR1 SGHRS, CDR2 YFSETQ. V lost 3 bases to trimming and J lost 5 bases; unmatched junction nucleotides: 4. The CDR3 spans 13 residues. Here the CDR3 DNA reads TGCGCCAGCAGCTCCAGGGGGCTCAACGAGCAGTACTTC. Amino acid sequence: CASSSRGLNEQYF.

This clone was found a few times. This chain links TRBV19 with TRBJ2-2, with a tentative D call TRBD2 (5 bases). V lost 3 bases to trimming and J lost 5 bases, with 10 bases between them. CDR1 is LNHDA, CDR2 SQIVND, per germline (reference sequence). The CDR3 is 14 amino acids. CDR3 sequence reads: CASSIVSGTGELFF. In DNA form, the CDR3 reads TGTGCCAGTAGTATCGTTTCGGGGACCGGGGAGCTGTTTTTT.

The CDR3 coding sequence is TGTGCCAGCAGCCAAGTATCAGGGGATGGCTACACCTTC. Its protein product is CASSQVSGDGYTF. The chain combines TRBV14 with TRBJ1-2; D is possibly TRBD1 (6 bases). Germline V CDR1 and CDR2: SGHDN, FVKESK. This CDR3 comprises 13 residues. V dropped 1 base and J dropped 6 bases, with 9 bases sitting between them.

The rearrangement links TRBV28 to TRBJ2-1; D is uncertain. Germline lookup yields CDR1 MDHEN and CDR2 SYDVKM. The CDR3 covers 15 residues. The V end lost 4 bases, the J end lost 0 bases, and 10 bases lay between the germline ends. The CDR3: CASSSSRSSYNEQFF. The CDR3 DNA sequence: TGTGCCAGCAGTTCCTCACGGAGCTCCTACAATGAGCAGTTCTTC. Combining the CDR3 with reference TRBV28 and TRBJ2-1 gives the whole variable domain DVKVTQSSRYLVKRTGEKVFLECVQDMDHENMFWYRQDPGLGLRLIYFSYDVKMKEKGDIPEGYSVSREKKERFSLILESASTNQTSMYLCASSSSRSSYNEQFFGPGTRLTVL.

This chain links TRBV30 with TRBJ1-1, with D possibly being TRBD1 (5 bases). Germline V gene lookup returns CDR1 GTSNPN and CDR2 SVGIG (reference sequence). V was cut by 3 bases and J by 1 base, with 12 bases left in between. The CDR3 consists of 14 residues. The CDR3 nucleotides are TGTGCCTGGAGCCCCGGGACTTGGAACACTGAAGCTTTCTTT. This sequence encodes CAWSPGTWNTEAFF.

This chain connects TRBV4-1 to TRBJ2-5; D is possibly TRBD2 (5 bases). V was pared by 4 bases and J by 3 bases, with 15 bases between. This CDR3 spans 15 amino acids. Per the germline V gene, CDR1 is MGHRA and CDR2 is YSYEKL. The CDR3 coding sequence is TGCGCCAGCAGCCGGTCGAGGACTTACGAAGAGACCCAGTACTTC. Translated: CASSRSRTYEETQYF.

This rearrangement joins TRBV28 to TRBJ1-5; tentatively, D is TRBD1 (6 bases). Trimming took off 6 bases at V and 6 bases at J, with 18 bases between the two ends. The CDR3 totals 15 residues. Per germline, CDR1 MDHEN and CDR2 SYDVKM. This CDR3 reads CASSSPGGGGQPQHF. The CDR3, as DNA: TGTGCCAGCAGCTCCCCGGGGGGGGGCGGTCAGCCCCAGCATTTT.

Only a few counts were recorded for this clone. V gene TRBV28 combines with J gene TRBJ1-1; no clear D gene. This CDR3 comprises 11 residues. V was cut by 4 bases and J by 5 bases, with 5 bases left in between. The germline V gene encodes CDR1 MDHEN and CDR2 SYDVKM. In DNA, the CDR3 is TGTGCCAGCAGTTACCAGACTGAAGCTTTCTTT. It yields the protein CASSYQTEAFF.

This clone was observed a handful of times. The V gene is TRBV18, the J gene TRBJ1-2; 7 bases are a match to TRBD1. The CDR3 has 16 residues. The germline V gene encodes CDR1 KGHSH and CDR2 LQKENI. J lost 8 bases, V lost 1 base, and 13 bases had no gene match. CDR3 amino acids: CASSPLGNEGATGYTF. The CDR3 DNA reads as TGTGCCAGCTCACCACTTGGAAATGAGGGGGCGACGGGCTACACCTTC.

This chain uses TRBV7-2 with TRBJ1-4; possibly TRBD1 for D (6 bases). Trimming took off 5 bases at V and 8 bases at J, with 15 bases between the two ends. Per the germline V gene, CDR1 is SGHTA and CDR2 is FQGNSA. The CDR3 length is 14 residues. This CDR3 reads CASSRGGTREKLFF. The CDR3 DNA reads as TGTGCCAGCAGCCGAGGGGGGACTAGGGAAAAACTGTTTTTT.